In its sample, the clone carrying this T cell receptor (beta chain) was seen once. The data originate from a study of blood T cell repertoires in COVID-19. CDR3 length: 14 amino acids. The germline gives CDR1 SGHRS, CDR2 YFSETQ. The V end lost 0 bases, the J end lost 6 bases, and 13 bases lay between the germline ends. In the study's own analysis: Reference gene primer amplification yielded estimated nucleated cell counts. Generated by immunoSEQ multiplex PCR, the TCRdb table keeps only in-frame clones and is missing some. V, J and clone size reflect that table, while D and trimming were determined from the DNA. The profile shows approximately 210,000 clones, around 92% of them singletons.

This rearrangement joins TRBV5-1 to TRBJ2-7; tentative D call: TRBD1 (5 bases). The sample taken for sequencing was peripheral blood. The clonotype comes from a man aged 25-45 years with acute or convalescent COVID-19. CDR3 coding DNA: TGCGCCAGCAGCTTGGTCTCAGGGATGGCCGAGCAGTACTTC. It is translated as CASSLVSGMAEQYF.